A single T cell receptor beta chain is shown here with its context. These data are taken from a study of blood T cell repertoires in COVID-19. Whole-study context: The origin of the acute and convalescent COVID-19 samples was the United States, Italy and Spain. T cells, B-cell-depleted T cells, or PBMCs provided the cDNA or gDNA that served as material.

CDR1 and CDR2 (germline): LGHDT, YNNKEL (reference sequence). The CDR3 sequence is 17 residues long. The V end lost 1 base, the J end lost 0 bases, and 13 bases lay between the germline ends. In the authors' methods: Reference gene primer amplification gave nucleated cell count estimates. Data came from immunoSEQ multiplex PCR; TCRdb stores just in-frame clones and leaves some out. That table gives V, J and clone size, and the DNA gave D and trimming. The sample records roughly 300,000 clones, almost 85% being singletons. The rearrangement links TRBV3-1 (or the pseudogene TRBV3-2) to TRBJ1-3; a possible D gene is TRBD1 (6 bases). This clonotype was sampled from a human donor in a cohort sampled during active COVID-19. The specimen sequenced was peripheral blood. CDR3 nucleotide sequence: TGTGCCAGCAGCCAAGCTAGAGGACAGAGCTCTGGAAACACCATATATTTT. Its protein product is CASSQARGQSSGNTIYF.